This record covers a single T cell receptor beta chain. Trimming stripped 6 bases from V and 8 bases from J, with 19 bases between. Germline V gene lookup returns CDR1 LNHDA and CDR2 SQIVND (reference sequence). The CDR3 length is 15 residues. These data originate in a study of blood T cell repertoires in COVID-19. As handled by the study authors: Estimation of nucleated cell counts relied on the amplification of reference gene primers. Method: immunoSEQ multiplex PCR; TCRdb's copy keeps in-frame clones and lacks some. V and J calls and clone size come straight from that table; D and trimming were deduced from the DNA. The top ten clones hold approximately 9.2% of a sample with about 130,000 clones, roughly 80% of them seen once.

The rearrangement uses TRBV19 and TRBJ1-4; D possibly corresponds to TRBD1 (5 bases). Material for sequencing was PBMCs or T cells enriched from blood (not recorded which). The clonotype originates from a man aged 50 or older who had recovered from COVID-19. The CDR3 DNA reads as TGTGCCAGTAGACTCATTCAGGGAACAGACGAAAAACTGTTTTTT. Protein: CASRLIQGTDEKLFF.